This T cell receptor beta chain derives from a study of blood T cell repertoires in COVID-19. The wider study: COVID-19 samples from acute and convalescent phases originated in the United States, Italy and Spain.

As handled by the study authors: From reference gene primer amplification, estimates of nucleated cell counts were derived. Generated by immunoSEQ multiplex PCR, the TCRdb table keeps only in-frame clones and is missing some. For V, J and clone size, that table is used; D and trimming come from the DNA. Among 270,000 or so clones listed, roughly 84% were seen once. Germline CDR1 LGHNA, CDR2 YSLEER. V dropped 4 bases and J dropped 5 bases, with 11 bases sitting between them. The CDR3 is made up of 14 amino acids. The clonotype originates from a woman aged 18-29 years with acute or convalescent COVID-19. The chain couples TRBV4-3 to TRBJ2-2; a weak D match, TRBD1 (6 bases). The specimen was peripheral blood. The CDR3 DNA is TGCGCCAGCAGCCTGGCAGGGGTAACCGGGGAGCTGTTTTTT. Its protein product is CASSLAGVTGELFF.